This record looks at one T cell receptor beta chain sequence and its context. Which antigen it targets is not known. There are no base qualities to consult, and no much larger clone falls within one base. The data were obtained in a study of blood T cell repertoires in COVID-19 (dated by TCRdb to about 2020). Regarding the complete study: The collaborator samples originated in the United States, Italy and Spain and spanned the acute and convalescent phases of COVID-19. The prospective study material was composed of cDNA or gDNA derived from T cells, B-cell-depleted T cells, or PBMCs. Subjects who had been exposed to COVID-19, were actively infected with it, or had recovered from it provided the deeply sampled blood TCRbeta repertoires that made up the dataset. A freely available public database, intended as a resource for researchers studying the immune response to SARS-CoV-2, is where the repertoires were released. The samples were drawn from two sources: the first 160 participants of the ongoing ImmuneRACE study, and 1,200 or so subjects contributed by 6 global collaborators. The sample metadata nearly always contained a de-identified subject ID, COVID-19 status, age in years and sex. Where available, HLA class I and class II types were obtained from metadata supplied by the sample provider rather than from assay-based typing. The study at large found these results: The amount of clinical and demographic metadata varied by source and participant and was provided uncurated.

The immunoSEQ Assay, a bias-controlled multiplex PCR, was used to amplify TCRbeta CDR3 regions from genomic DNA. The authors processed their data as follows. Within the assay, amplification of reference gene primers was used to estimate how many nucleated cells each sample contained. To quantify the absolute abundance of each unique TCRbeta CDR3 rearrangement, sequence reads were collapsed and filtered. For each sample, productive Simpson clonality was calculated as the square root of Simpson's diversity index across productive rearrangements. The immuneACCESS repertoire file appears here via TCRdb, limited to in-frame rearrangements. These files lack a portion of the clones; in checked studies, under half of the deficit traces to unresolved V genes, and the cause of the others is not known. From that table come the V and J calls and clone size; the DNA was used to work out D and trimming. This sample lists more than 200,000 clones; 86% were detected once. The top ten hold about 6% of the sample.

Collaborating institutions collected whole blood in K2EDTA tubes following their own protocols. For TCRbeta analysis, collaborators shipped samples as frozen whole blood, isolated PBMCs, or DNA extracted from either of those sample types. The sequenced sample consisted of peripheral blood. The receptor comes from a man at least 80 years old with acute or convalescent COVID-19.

The CDR3 here reads CASSEGTGGRIQYF. Read as DNA, the sequence is TGTGCCAGCAGTGAAGGGACAGGGGGACGGATTCAGTACTTC. The V gene is TRBV2 and the J gene is TRBJ2-4, with 10 junctional bases fitting TRBD1. Based on the germline V gene, the CDR1 and CDR2 sequences are SNHLY and FYNNEI. Including cysteine and phenylalanine, the CDR3 has 14 amino acids. Here the CDR3 DNA is all that survives: 42 bases in frame from base 1. The germline V end is reduced by 1 base and the J end by 10 bases; junction bases left unmatched: 4. The CDR3 plus the reference TRBV2 and TRBJ2-4 genes for the other parts give the full variable domain: EPEVTQTPSHQVTQMGQEVILRCVPISNHLYFYWYRQILGQKVEFLVSFYNNEISEKSEIFDDQFSVERPDGSNFTLKIRSTKLEDSAMYFCASSEGTGGRIQYFGAGTRLSVL.